This is a list of T cell receptor beta chains from one sample in a study of tumor-infiltrating lymphocytes in primary liver carcinoma. One entry per CDR3 protein, called by TCRdb with MiXCR from the multiplex PCR reads. This table holds approximately 110,000 distinct CDR3 sequences, around 64% found once. Source material: liver tumor tissue from sampling region 3. Source of these receptors: a woman aged 55-69 years with primary liver carcinoma and hepatitis B virus infection. CDR3s include the opening cysteine and the closing phenylalanine or tryptophan. D genes are given only for firm matches. A clone size is listed for some rows: how often the clone was seen (once, few, many), or a class if it is expanded.

v_call	j_call	d_call	clone_size	cdr3_aa	cdr3_nt
TRBV3-1	TRBJ2-7	-	-	CASSFSGQTYEQYF	TGTGCCAGCAGCTTCTCCGGACAAACCTACGAGCAGTACTTC
TRBV28	TRBJ1-1	TRBD1	few	CASSTAGGSNTEAFF	TGTGCCAGCAGTACTGCAGGGGGTTCGAACACTGAAGCTTTCTTT
TRBV6-5	TRBJ2-3	TRBD2	few	CASSSLPLSGGTDTQYF	TGTGCCAGCAGTTCACTCCCCCTAAGCGGGGGGACAGATACGCAGTATTTT
TRBV6-5	TRBJ2-7	TRBD1	many	CASSPRQGGFYEQYF	TGTGCCAGCAGCCCACGACAGGGGGGCTTCTACGAGCAGTACTTC
TRBV4-1	TRBJ2-6	TRBD1	many	CASSQDETGGGRANVLTF	TGCGCCAGCAGCCAAGACGAGACAGGGGGCGGAAGGGCCAACGTCCTGACTTTC
TRBV19	TRBJ2-2	TRBD1	-	CASSPRDSGELFF	TGTGCCAGTAGTCCCCGGGACAGCGGGGAGCTGTTTTTT
TRBV6-5	TRBJ2-1	-	-	CASSYSSEQFF	TGTGCCAGCAGTTACTCCAGTGAGCAGTTCTTC
TRBV4-1	TRBJ1-2	TRBD1	-	CDSSQDRDRGYYGYTF	TGCGACAGCAGCCAAGATAGAGACAGGGGGTACTATGGCTACACCTTC
TRBV7-9	TRBJ1-1	-	few	CASSFPDGEAFF	TGTGCCAGCAGCTTCCCGGACGGTGAAGCTTTCTTT
TRBV6-1	TRBJ1-2	-	many	CASSDPRTQYPTRYGYTF	TGTGCCAGCAGTGACCCCCGGACTCAATACCCCACGCGCTATGGCTACACCTTC
TRBV11-3	TRBJ2-7	-	-	CAGSFAPAGTYEQYF	TGTGCCGGCAGCTTCGCCCCGGCAGGGACCTACGAGCAGTACTTC
TRBV11-2	TRBJ2-1	TRBD2	-	CACSSSGTSGGTSYNKQFF	TGTGCCTGCAGCTCCTCCGGGACTAGCGGGGGGACTTCCTACAATAAGCAATTCTTC
TRBV28	TRBJ1-4	TRBD1	-	CASGQGCEKLFF	TGTGCCAGCGGACAGGGCTGTGAAAAACTGTTTTTT
TRBV6-1	TRBJ2-5	TRBD2	-	CTSSEGLGLALYQETQCF	TGTACCAGCAGTGAAGGCCTTGGACTAGCCCTGTACCAAGAGACCCAGTGCTTC
TRBV28	TRBJ1-5	TRBD1	many	CAITGTDRNQPQHF	TGTGCCATCACGGGGACAGACCGCAATCAGCCCCAGCATTTT
TRBV11-2	TRBJ2-2	-	-	CASSLAAPVPGKGITGELFF	TGTGCCAGCAGCTTAGCGGCACCAGTGCCAGGGAAGGGAATAACCGGGGAGCTGTTTTTT
TRBV11-3	TRBJ2-5	TRBD1	-	CASSLGTGEEIQYF	TGTGCAAGCAGCTTAGGCACAGGGGAAGAGATCCAGTACTTC
TRBV12-3/TRBV12-4	TRBJ2-1	TRBD2	-	CASSLLTSGPNEQFF	TGTGCCAGCAGTCTCCTGACTAGCGGCCCTAATGAGCAGTTCTTC
TRBV11-2	TRBJ2-5	-	medium-sized	CASSLLETQYF	TGTGCCAGCAGCTTACTCGAGACCCAGTACTTC
TRBV6-1	TRBJ2-5	TRBD1	-	CANSPRDRDWENQYF	TGTGCCAACAGTCCCCGGGACAGGGATTGGGAGAACCAGTACTTC
TRBV5-1	TRBJ2-2	-	few	CASSLPGQFTGELFF	TGCGCCAGCAGCTTGCCGGGGCAATTCACCGGGGAGCTGTTTTTT
TRBV29-1	TRBJ1-1	-	-	CSGVGRFMNTEAFF	TGCAGCGGGGTGGGACGGTTCATGAACACTGAAGCTTTCTTT
TRBV10-3	TRBJ2-3	-	-	CAIDPDSDSTDTQYF	TGTGCCATCGACCCAGACTCGGACTCCACAGATACGCAGTATTTT
TRBV12-3/TRBV12-4	TRBJ1-1	-	many	CASRGARRYTEAFF	TGTGCCAGCAGGGGGGCGAGGCGGTACACTGAAGCTTTCTTT
TRBV7-2	TRBJ1-2	-	many	CASSFRNYGYTF	TGTGCCAGCAGCTTTCGTAACTATGGCTACACCTTC
TRBV11-3	TRBJ2-3	TRBD2	-	CTSSFRTSTDTRYF	TGTACCAGCAGCTTCAGGACTAGCACAGATACGCGATATTTT
TRBV11-2	TRBJ2-5	-	-	CASSLGEATAMTQYF	TGTGCCAGCAGCTTAGGTGAGGCTACCGCAATGACCCAGTACTTC
TRBV30	TRBJ1-1	-	-	CACSVPGAGLDTEAFF	TGTGCCTGTAGTGTACCTGGTGCAGGTTTGGACACTGAAGCTTTCTTT
TRBV7-8	TRBJ2-1	TRBD2	many	CASSRRTSAGSEQFF	TGTGCCAGCAGCCGCAGGACTAGCGCCGGTAGTGAGCAGTTCTTC
TRBV7-2	TRBJ1-2	TRBD1	-	CVSSPTGWDGYTF	TGTGTCAGCAGCCCGACAGGGTGGGATGGCTACACCTTC
TRBV7-9	TRBJ2-5	TRBD2	many	CASSLSGNPRILRETQYF	TGTGCCAGCAGCTTAAGCGGGAACCCCAGAATACTTAGAGAGACCCAGTACTTC
TRBV28	TRBJ2-5	TRBD2	-	CASSPRGRLGGAQYF	TGTGCCAGCAGTCCTAGGGGTAGATTGGGGGGGGCCCAGTACTTC
TRBV4-1	TRBJ2-4	TRBD2	many	CASTMGEGTRLAKNIQYF	TGCGCCAGCACCATGGGGGAGGGGACCCGTCTAGCCAAAAACATTCAGTACTTC
TRBV7-9	TRBJ2-3	-	-	CASSLVLDRVTDTKYF	TGTGCCAGCAGCTTAGTGCTGGACAGAGTCACAGATACGAAGTATTTT
TRBV5-1	TRBJ2-3	TRBD2	medium-sized	CASSHSGRSDTQYF	TGCGCCAGCAGTCACAGCGGGAGGTCCGATACGCAGTATTTT
TRBV10-1	TRBJ2-2	-	-	CVSRSGPNTGELFF	TGCGTCAGCAGAAGTGGGCCGAACACCGGGGAGCTGTTTTTT
TRBV29-1	TRBJ1-1	-	many	CSVAEQPNTEAFF	TGCAGCGTTGCGGAGCAACCAAACACTGAAGCTTTCTTT
TRBV28	TRBJ2-5	-	-	CANSEMNQETQYF	TGTGCCAACAGTGAGATGAACCAAGAGACCCAGTACTTC
TRBV11-2	TRBJ2-3	-	-	CTSSLDRGDTQYF	TGTACCAGCAGCTTGGATCGAGGAGATACACAGTATTTT
TRBV5-1	TRBJ1-6	-	-	CASNQDSGRSNSPLHF	TGCGCCAGCAATCAAGACAGTGGTAGGAGTAATTCACCCCTCCACTTT
TRBV28	TRBJ2-7	TRBD2	many	CASSSRIAGGLYEQYF	TGTGCCAGCAGTTCACGTATAGCGGGAGGGCTCTACGAGCAGTACTTC
TRBV6-5	TRBJ1-1	TRBD1	-	CASNYRSGGENTDAFF	TGTGCCAGCAATTACAGGTCAGGGGGCGAGAACACTGACGCTTTCTTT
TRBV6-1	TRBJ2-7	-	many	CASTYGPRSSYEQYF	TGTGCCAGCACCTACGGACCTAGGAGCTCCTACGAGCAGTACTTC
TRBV6-5	TRBJ2-5	TRBD2	-	CASSYGSSGGLQETQYF	TGCGCCAGCAGTTACGGCTCTAGCGGGGGCCTCCAAGAGACCCAGTACTTC
TRBV4-2	TRBJ2-3	-	many	CASSQSPRLGSSTDTQYF	TGTGCCAGCAGCCAAAGCCCCAGGTTGGGGTCGAGCACAGATACGCAGTATTTT
TRBV11-2	TRBJ1-2	-	-	CASSSSGAANNHGYTF	TGTGCCAGCAGTTCCTCAGGGGCAGCTAACAACCATGGCTACACCTTC
TRBV28	TRBJ1-3	-	-	CATSRPLGTYGNTIYF	TGTGCCACCAGTAGGCCCCTCGGGACATATGGAAACACCATATATTTT
TRBV2	TRBJ2-1	-	few	CASSARTGDNEQFF	TGTGCCAGCAGTGCTAGAACCGGGGACAATGAGCAGTTCTTC
TRBV7-9	TRBJ1-4	-	few	CASSLLPATNEKLFF	TGTGCCAGCAGCTTACTCCCCGCAACTAATGAAAAACTGTTTTTT
TRBV5-6	TRBJ1-2	TRBD1	many	CASSRDSNYGYTF	TGTGCCAGCAGCCGGGACAGTAACTATGGCTACACCTTC
TRBV5-4	TRBJ1-2	TRBD1	-	CVSSQPTGGGYGYTF	TGTGTCAGCAGCCAACCCACAGGGGGGGGCTACGGCTACACCTTC
TRBV7-7	TRBJ2-5	-	-	CASSRGFEETQYF	TGTGCTAGCTCCAGGGGCTTTGAGGAGACCCAGTACTTC
TRBV7-8	TRBJ2-1	TRBD1	-	CASSLGGRVTIYEQFF	TGTGCCAGTAGCTTAGGGGGCAGGGTTACGATATATGAGCAGTTCTTC
TRBV6-5	TRBJ2-7	-	few	CASSYSVAGFYEHYF	TGTGCCAGCAGTTACTCGGTCGCCGGCTTCTACGAGCATTACTTC
TRBV6-5	TRBJ2-7	TRBD1	-	CDNSKTTGTGYREQYF	TGTGACAACAGTAAGACTACCGGGACAGGGTACCGGGAGCAGTACTTC
TRBV6-6	TRBJ2-7	-	-	CASTLWKGTYEQYF	TGTGCCAGTACTCTGTGGAAGGGAACCTACGAGCAGTACTTC
TRBV30	TRBJ1-1	-	-	CAWRWDTEAFF	TGTGCCTGGAGATGGGACACTGAAGCTTTCTTT
TRBV14	TRBJ1-1	-	-	CASSQMTRDLEAFF	TGTGCCAGCAGCCAAATGACAAGGGACTTGGAAGCTTTCTTT
TRBV6-1	TRBJ2-2	-	many	CASSVEPANTGELFF	TGTGCCAGCAGTGTAGAACCCGCGAACACCGGGGAGCTGTTTTTT